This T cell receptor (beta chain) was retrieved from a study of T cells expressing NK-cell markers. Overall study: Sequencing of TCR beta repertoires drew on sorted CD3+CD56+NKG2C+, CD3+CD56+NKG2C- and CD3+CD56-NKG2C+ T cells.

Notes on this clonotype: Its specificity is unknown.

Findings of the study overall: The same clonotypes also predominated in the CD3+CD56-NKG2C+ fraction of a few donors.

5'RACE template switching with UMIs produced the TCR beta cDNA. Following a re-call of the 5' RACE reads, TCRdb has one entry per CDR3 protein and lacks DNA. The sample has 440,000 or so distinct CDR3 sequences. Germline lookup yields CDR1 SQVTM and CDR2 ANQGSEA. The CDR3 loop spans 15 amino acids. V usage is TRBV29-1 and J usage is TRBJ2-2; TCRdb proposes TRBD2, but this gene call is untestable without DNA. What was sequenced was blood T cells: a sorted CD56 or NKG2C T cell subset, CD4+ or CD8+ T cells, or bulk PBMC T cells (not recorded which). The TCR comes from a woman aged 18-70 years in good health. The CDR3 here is CSGRSGRAGVGELFF.